Sequencing of this T cell receptor beta chain was carried out in a study of T cells after yellow fever vaccination. Overall study: Fractions of limited cellularity were prepared by means of SMART-Seq v4 Ultra Low Input. Study outcomes and limitations: Abundant clonotypes from the bulk population could have been carried over as contaminants into FACS-sorted repertoires. The secondary response was weaker, and its peak arrived faster, on day 5 versus 15.

MiXCR was run by TCRdb on the 5' RACE reads, yielding one entry per CDR3 protein. The sample has under 250,000 distinct CDR3 sequences, 2.5% to 3.5% seen once. There are many counts of this clonotype. The antigen remains undetermined. The length of the CDR3 is 13 residues. Germline V gene data show CDR1 as SEHNR and CDR2 as FQNEAQ (reference sequence). The J segment lost 6 bases and the V segment lost 1 base, leaving 2 bases of the junction unmatched. This clonotype originated in a young man who received the YFV17D yellow fever vaccine. The sample was CD4+ T cells sorted from PBMCs, taken 10 days after the yellow fever booster vaccination. The V gene is TRBV7-9, the J gene TRBJ1-1; 7 bases match TRBD1. CDR3 sequence: CASSLEGGAEAFF. CDR3 nucleotide sequence: TGTGCCAGCAGCTTAGAAGGGGGCGCTGAAGCTTTCTTT.